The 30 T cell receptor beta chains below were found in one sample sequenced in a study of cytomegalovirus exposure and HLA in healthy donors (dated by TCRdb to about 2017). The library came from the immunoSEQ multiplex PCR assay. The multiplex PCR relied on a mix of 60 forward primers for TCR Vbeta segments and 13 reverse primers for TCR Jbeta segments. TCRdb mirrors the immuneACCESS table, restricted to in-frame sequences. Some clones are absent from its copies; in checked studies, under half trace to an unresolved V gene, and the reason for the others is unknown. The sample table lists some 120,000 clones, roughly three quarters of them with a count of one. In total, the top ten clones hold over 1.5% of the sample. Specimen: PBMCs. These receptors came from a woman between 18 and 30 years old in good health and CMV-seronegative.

Here the CDR3 DNA reads TGCGCCAGCAGCATCCACAGGGGCACTGAAGCTTTCTTT. It specifies CASSIHRGTEAFF. V and J are TRBV5-1 and TRBJ1-1; 7 bases agree with TRBD1. The V gene end was trimmed by 4 bases and the J gene end by 4 bases; junction bases not matched to a gene: 4. The CDR3 has 13 residues. CDR1 is SGHRS, CDR2 YFSETQ, per germline.

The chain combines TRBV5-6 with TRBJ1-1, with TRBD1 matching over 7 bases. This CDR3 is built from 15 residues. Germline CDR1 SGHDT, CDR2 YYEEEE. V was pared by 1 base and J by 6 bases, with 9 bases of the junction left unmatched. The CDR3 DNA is TGTGCCAGCAGCTTGATGGGTTCGACAGGGTCTGAAGCTTTCTTT. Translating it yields CASSLMGSTGSEAFF.

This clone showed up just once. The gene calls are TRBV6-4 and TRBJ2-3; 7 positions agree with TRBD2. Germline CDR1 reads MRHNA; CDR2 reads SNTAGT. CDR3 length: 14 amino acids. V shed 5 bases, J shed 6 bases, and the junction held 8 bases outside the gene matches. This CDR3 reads CASSKAGKEDTQYF. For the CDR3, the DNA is TGTGCCAGCAGTAAAGCGGGGAAGGAGGATACGCAGTATTTT.

The CDR3 loop reads CASSLGQGGYTF. The CDR3 DNA follows: TGCGCCAGCAGCTTGGGACAGGGTGGCTACACCTTC. The chain uses TRBV5-1 and TRBJ1-2; 7 bases line up with TRBD1. Germline-derived CDR1 and CDR2 are SGHRS and YFSETQ. After removal of 0 bases from V and 7 bases from J, the junction contained 0 bases not matched to a gene. The CDR3 sequence is 12 residues long.

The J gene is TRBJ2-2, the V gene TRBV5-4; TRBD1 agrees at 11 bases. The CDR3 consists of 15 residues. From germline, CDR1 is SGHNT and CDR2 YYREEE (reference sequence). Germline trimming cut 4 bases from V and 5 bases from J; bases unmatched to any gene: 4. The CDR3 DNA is TGTGCCAGCAGCACAGGGACAGGGGGGACCGGGGAGCTGTTTTTT. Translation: CASSTGTGGTGELFF.

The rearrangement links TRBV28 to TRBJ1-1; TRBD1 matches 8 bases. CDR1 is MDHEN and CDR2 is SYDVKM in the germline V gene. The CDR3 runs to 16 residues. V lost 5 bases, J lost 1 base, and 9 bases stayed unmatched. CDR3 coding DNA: TGTGCCAGCAGTCTGACAGGGGTGCGAGGGAACACTGAAGCTTTCTTT. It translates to CASSLTGVRGNTEAFF.

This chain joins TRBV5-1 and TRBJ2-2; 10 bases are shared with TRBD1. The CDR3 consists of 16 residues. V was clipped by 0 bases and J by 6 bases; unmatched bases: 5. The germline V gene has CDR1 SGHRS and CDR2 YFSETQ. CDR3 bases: TGCGCCAGCAGCTTGGCCGGGACAGGGGACGCCGGGGAGCTGTTTTTT. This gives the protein CASSLAGTGDAGELFF.

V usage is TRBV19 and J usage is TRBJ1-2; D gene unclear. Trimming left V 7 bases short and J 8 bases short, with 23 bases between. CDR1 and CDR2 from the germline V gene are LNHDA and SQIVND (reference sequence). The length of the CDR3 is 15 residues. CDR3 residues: CASNPSALDGKGYTF. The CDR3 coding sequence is TGTGCCAGTAATCCCTCCGCCCTTGACGGGAAAGGCTACACCTTC.

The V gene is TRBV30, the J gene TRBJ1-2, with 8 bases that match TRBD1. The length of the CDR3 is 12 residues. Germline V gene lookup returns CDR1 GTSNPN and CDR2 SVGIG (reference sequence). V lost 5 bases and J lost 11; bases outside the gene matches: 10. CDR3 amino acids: CAWSRDRRWYTF. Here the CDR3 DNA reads TGTGCCTGGTCCCGGGACAGGAGGTGGTACACCTTC. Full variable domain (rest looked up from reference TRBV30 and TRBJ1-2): SQTIHQWPATLVQPVGSPLSLECTVEGTSNPNLYWYRQAAGRGLQLLFYSVGIGQISSEVPQNLSASRPQDRQFILSSKKLLLSDSGFYLCAWSRDRRWYTFGSGTRLTVV.

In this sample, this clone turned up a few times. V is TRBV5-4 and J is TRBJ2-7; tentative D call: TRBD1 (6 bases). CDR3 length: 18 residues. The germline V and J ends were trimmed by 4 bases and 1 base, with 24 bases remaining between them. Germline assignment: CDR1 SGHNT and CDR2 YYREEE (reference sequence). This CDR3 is CASSLPSRDTNTSYEQYF. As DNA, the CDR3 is TGTGCCAGCAGCCTTCCCAGCCGGGACACCAACACATCCTACGAGCAGTACTTC.

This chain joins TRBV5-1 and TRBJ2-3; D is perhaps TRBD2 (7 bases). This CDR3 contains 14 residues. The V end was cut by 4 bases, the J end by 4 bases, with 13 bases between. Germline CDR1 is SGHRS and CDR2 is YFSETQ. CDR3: CASSPTGGSDTQYF. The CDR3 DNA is TGCGCCAGCAGCCCCACGGGGGGCTCAGATACGCAGTATTTT.

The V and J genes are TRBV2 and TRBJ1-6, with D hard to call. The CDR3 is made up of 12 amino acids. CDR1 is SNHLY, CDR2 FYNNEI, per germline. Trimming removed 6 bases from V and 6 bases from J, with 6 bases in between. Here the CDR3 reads CASRPVNSPLHF. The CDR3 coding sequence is TGTGCCAGCAGGCCGGTTAATTCACCCCTCCACTTT.

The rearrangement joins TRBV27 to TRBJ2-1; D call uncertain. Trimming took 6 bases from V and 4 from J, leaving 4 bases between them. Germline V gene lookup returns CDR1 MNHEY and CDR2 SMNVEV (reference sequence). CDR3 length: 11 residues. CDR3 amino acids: CASSLYNEQFF. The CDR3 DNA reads TGTGCCAGCAGCCTTTACAATGAGCAGTTCTTC.

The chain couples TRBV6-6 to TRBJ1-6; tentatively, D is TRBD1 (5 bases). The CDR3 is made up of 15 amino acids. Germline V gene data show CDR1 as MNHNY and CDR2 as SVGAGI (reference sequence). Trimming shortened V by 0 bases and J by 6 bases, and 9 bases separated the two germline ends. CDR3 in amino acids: CASSYSTATNSPLHF. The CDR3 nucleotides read TGTGCCAGCAGTTACTCGACAGCTACTAATTCACCCCTCCACTTT.

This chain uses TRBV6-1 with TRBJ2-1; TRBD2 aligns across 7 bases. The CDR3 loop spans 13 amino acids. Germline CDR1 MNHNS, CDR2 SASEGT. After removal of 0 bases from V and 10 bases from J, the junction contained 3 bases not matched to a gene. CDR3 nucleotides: TGTGCCAGCAGTGAAGCGGGGAGGGACGAGCAGTTCTTC. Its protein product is CASSEAGRDEQFF.

The CDR3 sequence is CASREQGNQGEKLFF. The CDR3 region has the DNA TGTGCCAGCAGAGAACAGGGAAACCAGGGTGAAAAACTGTTTTTT. The chain combines TRBV2 with TRBJ1-4; possible D gene TRBD1, 6 bases. The CDR3 covers 15 residues. From germline, CDR1 is SNHLY and CDR2 FYNNEI. Trimming shortened V by 6 bases and J by 7 bases, and 18 bases separated the two germline ends.

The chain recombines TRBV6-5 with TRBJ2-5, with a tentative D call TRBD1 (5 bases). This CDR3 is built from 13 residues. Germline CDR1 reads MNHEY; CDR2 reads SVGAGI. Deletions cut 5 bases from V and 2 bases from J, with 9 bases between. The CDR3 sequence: CASSPDSQETQYF. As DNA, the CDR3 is TGTGCCAGCAGTCCTGACAGTCAAGAGACCCAGTACTTC.

The CDR3 DNA is TGCGCCAGCAGGGGAGGACAGGGGGCAGATACGCAGTATTTT. Translating it yields CASRGGQGADTQYF. The rearrangement uses TRBV5-1 and TRBJ2-3; 10 bases align to TRBD1. The CDR3 totals 14 residues. V shed 5 bases and J 4 bases; nucleotides not matched to a gene: 4. Germline V lookup: CDR1 SGHRS, CDR2 YFSETQ.

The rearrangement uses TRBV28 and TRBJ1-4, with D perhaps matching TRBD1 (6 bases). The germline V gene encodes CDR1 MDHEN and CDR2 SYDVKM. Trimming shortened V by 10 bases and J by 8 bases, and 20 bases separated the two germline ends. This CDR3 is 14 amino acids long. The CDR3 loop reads CATLGSGRGEKLFF. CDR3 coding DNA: TGTGCCACCCTAGGGTCCGGGAGGGGGGAAAAACTGTTTTTT.

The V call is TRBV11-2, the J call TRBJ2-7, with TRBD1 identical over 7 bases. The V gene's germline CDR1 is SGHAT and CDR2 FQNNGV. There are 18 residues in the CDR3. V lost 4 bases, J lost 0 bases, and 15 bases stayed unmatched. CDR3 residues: CASSSINRQGKNSYEQYF. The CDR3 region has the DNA TGTGCCAGCAGCTCAATCAATAGACAGGGCAAAAACTCCTACGAGCAGTACTTC.

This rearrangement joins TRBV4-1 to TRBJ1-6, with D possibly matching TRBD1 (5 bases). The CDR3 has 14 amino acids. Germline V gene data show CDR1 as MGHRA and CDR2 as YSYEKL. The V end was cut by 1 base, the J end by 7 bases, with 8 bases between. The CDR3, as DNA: TGCGCCAGCAGCCAAGGGCAGGGAAATTCACCCCTCCACTTT. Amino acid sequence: CASSQGQGNSPLHF.

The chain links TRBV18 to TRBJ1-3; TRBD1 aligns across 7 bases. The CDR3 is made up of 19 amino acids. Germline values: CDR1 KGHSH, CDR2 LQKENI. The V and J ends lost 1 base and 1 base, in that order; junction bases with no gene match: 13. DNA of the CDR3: TGTGCCAGCTCACCACGAAAGGGACAGAAAGACCAATCTGGAAACACCATATATTTT. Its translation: CASSPRKGQKDQSGNTIYF.

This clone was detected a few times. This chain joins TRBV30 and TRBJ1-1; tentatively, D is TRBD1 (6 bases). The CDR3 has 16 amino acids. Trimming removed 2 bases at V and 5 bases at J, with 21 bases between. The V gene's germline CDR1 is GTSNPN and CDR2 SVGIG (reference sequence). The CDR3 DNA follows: TGTGCCTGGAGTCCTACAGGGTATCGTCTGAGGACTGAAGCTTTCTTT. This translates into CAWSPTGYRLRTEAFF.

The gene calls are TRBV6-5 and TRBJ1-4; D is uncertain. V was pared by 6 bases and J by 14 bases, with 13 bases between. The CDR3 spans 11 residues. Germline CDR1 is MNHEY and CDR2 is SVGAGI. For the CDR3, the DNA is TGTGCCAGCAGCACCGGGAGCCGCCTGTTTTTT. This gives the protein CASSTGSRLFF.

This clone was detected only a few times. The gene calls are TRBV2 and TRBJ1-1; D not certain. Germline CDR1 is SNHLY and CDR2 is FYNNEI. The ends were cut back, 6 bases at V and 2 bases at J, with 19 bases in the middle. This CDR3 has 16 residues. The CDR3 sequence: CASRDRTTGKNTEAFF. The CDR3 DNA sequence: TGTGCCAGCAGGGATAGAACTACGGGGAAAAACACTGAAGCTTTCTTT.

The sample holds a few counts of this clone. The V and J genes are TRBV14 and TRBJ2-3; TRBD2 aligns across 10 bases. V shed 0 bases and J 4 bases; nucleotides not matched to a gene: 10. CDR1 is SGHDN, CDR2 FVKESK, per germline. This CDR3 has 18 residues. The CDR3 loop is CASSQEPSGGPLADTQYF. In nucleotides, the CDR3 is TGTGCCAGCAGCCAAGAACCTAGCGGGGGACCTCTGGCAGATACGCAGTATTTT.

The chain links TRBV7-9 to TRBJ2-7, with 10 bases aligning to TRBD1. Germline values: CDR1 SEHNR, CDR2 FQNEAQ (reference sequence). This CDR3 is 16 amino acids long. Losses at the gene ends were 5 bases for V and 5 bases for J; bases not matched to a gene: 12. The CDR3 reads CASSRVRSGQGNEQYF. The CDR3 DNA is TGTGCCAGCAGCCGCGTTAGGTCGGGACAGGGGAACGAGCAGTACTTC. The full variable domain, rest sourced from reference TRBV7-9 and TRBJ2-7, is DTGVSQNPRHKITKRGQNVTFRCDPISEHNRLYWYRQTLGQGPEFLTYFQNEAQLEKSRLLSDRFSAERPKGSFSTLEIQRTEQGDSAMYLCASSRVRSGQGNEQYFGPGTRLTVT.

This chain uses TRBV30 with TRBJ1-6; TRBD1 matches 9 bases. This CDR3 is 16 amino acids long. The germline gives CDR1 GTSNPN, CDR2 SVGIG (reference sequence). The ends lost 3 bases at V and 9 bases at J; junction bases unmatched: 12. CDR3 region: CAWRGQGRISGSPLHF. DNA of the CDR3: TGTGCCTGGAGAGGACAGGGGAGAATTTCGGGTTCACCCCTCCACTTT.

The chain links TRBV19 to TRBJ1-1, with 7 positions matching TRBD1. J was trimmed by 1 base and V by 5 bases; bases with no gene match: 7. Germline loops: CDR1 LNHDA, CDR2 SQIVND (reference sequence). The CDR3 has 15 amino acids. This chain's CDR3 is CASSGHRGSNTEAFF. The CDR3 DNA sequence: TGTGCCAGTAGTGGACACAGGGGCTCGAACACTGAAGCTTTCTTT.

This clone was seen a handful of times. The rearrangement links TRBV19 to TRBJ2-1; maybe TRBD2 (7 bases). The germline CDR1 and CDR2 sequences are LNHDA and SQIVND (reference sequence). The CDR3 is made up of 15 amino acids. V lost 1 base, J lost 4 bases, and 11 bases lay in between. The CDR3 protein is CASSIAGEGYNEQFF. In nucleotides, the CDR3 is TGTGCCAGTAGTATAGCAGGGGAGGGATACAATGAGCAGTTCTTC.